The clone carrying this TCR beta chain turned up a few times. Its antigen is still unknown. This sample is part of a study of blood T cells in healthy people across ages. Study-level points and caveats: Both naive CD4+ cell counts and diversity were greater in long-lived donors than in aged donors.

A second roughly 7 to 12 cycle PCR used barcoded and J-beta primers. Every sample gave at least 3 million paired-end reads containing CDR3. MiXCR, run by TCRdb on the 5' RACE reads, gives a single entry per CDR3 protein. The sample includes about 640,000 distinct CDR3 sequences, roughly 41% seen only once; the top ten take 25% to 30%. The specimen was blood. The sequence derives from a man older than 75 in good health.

The chain's CDR3 is CASSPKDQTEQYF. The CDR3 bases are TGTGCCAGCTCACCGAAAGACCAGACTGAGCAGTACTTC. The rearrangement joins TRBV18 to TRBJ2-5; D is unclear. CDR3 length: 13 residues. The V end was cut by 3 bases, the J end by 11 bases, with 16 bases between. Germline CDR1 KGHSH, CDR2 LQKENI.